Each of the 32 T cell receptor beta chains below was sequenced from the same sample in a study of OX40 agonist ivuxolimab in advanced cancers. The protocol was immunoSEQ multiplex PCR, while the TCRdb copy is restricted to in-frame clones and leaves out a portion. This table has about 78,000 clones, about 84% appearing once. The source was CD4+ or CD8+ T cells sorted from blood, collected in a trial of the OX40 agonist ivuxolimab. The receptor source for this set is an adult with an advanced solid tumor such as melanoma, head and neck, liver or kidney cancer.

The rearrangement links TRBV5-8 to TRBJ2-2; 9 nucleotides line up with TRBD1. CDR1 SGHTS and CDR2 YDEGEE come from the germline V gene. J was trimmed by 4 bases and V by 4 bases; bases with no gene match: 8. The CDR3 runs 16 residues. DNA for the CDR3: TGTGCCAGCAGCATCCCCCACAGGGGGCCCACCGGGGAGCTGTTTTTT. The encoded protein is CASSIPHRGPTGELFF.

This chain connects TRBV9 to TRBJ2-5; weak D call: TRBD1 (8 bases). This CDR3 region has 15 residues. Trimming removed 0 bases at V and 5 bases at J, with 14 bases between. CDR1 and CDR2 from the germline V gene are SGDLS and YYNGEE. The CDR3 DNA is TGTGCCAGCAGCGTAGGACAGGGGAGGGTGGAGACCCAGTACTTC. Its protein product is CASSVGQGRVETQYF.

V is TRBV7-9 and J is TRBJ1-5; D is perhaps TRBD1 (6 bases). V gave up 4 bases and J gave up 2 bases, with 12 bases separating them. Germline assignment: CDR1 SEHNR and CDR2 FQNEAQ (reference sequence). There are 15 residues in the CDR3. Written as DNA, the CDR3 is TGTGCCAGCAGCTCCTCAGGGGTAGGCAATCAGCCCCAGCATTTT. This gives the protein CASSSSGVGNQPQHF. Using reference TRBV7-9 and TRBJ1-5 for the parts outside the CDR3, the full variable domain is DTGVSQNPRHKITKRGQNVTFRCDPISEHNRLYWYRQTLGQGPEFLTYFQNEAQLEKSRLLSDRFSAERPKGSFSTLEIQRTEQGDSAMYLCASSSSGVGNQPQHFGDGTRLSIL.

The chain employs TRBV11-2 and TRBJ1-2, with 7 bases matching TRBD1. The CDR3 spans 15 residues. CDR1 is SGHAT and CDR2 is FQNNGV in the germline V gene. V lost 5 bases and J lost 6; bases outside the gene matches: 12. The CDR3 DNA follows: TGTGCCAGCAGCGCAAGACAGGGTCTAGGGGATGGCTACACCTTC. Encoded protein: CASSARQGLGDGYTF.

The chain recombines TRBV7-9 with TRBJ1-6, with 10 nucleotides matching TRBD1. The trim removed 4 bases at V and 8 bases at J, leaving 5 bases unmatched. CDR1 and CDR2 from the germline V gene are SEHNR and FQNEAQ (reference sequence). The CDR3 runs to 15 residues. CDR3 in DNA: TGTGCCAGCAGCTCGACAGGGGGCTTCTATTCACCCCTCCACTTT. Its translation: CASSSTGGFYSPLHF.

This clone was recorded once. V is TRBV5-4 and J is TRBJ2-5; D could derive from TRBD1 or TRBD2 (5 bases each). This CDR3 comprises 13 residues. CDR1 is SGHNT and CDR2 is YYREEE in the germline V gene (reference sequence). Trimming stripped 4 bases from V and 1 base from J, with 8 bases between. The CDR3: CASSPGPQETQYF. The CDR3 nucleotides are TGTGCCAGCAGCCCGGGACCCCAAGAGACCCAGTACTTC.

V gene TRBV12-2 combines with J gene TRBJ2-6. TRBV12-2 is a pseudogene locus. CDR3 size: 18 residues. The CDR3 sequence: CASRPLTSTQSRANVLTF. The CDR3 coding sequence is TGTGCAAGTCGCCCCTTGACCTCCACACAAAGTCGGGCCAACGTCCTGACTTTC.

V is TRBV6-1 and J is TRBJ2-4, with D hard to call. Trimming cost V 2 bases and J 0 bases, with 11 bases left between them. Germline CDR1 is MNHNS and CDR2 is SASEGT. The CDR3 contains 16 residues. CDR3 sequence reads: CASSEFVGPAKNIQYF. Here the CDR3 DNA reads TGTGCCAGCAGTGAATTCGTTGGCCCAGCCAAAAACATTCAGTACTTC.

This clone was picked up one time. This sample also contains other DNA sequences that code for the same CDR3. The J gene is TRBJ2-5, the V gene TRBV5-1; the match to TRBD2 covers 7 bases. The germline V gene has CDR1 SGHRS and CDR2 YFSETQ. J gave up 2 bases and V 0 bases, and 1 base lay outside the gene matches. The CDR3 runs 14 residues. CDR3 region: CASSLGAGQETQYF. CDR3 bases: TGCGCCAGCAGCTTGGGAGCGGGGCAAGAGACCCAGTACTTC.

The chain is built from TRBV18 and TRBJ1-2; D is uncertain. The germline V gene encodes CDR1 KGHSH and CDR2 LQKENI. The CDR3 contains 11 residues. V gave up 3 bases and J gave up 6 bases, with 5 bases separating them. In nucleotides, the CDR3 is TGTGCCAGCTCACCTTCAGATGGCTACACCTTC. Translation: CASSPSDGYTF.

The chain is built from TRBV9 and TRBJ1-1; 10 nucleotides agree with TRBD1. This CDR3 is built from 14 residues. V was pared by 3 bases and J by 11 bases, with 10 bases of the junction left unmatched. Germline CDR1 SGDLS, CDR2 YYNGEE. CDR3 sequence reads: CASSAGQGPSEAFF. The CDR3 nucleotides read TGTGCCAGCAGCGCGGGACAGGGGCCCTCGGAGGCTTTCTTT.

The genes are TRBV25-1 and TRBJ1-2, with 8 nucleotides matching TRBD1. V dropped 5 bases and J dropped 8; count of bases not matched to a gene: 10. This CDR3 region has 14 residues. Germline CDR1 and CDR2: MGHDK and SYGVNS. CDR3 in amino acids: CASSMDRAMGGYTF. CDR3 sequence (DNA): TGTGCCAGCAGTATGGACAGGGCAATGGGGGGCTACACCTTC.

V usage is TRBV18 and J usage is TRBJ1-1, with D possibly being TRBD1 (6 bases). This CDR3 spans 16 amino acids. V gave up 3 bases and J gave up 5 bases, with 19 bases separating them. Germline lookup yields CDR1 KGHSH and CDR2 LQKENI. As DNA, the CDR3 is TGTGCCAGCTCACCTAGAGGTCAGGGGCAGGGGACTGAAGCTTTCTTT. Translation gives CASSPRGQGQGTEAFF.

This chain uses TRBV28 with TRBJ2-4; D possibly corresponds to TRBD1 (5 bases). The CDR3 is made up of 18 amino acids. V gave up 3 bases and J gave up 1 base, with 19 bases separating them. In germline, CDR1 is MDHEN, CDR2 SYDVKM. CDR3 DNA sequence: TGTGCCAGCAGTTTTCAAATGGGGCTCCCTGGGGCCAAAAACATTCAGTACTTC. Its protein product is CASSFQMGLPGAKNIQYF.

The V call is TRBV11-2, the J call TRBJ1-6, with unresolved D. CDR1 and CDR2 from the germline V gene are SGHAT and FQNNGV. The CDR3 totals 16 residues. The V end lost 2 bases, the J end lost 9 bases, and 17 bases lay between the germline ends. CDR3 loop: CASSLFLGAVGSPLHF. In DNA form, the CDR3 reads TGTGCCAGCAGCTTATTTCTAGGCGCAGTAGGTTCACCCCTCCACTTT.

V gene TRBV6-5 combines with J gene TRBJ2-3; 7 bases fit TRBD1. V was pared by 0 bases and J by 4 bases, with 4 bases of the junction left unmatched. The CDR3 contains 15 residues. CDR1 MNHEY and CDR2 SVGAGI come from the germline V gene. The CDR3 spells CASSYSSGTADTQYF. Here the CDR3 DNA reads TGTGCCAGCAGTTACTCTTCCGGGACAGCAGATACGCAGTATTTT.

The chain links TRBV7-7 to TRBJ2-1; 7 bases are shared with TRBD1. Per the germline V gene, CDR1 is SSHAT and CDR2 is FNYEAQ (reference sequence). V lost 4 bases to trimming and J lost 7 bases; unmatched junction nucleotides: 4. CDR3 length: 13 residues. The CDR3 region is CASSWDRSNEQFF. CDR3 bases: TGTGCCAGCAGCTGGGACAGAAGTAATGAGCAGTTCTTC. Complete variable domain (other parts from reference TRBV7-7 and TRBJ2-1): GAGVSQSPRYKVTKRGQDVTLRCDPISSHATLYWYQQALGQGPEFLTYFNYEAQPDKSGLPSDRFSAERPEGSISTLTIQRTEQRDSAMYRCASSWDRSNEQFFGPGTRLTVL.

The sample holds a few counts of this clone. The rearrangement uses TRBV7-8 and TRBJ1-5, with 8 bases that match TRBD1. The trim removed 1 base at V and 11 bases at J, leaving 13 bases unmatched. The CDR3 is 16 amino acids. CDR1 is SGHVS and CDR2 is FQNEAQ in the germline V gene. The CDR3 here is CASSLDRTGYRRSQHF. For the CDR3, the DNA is TGTGCCAGCAGCTTAGACAGGACAGGGTACAGGAGGTCCCAGCATTTT.

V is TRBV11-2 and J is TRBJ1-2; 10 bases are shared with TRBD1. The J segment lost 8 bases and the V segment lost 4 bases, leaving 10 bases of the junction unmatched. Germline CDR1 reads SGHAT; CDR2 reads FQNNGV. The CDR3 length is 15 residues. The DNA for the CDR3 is TGTGCCAGCAGCTCCATTGGACAGGGGGAAGGCGGCTACACCTTC. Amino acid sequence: CASSSIGQGEGGYTF.

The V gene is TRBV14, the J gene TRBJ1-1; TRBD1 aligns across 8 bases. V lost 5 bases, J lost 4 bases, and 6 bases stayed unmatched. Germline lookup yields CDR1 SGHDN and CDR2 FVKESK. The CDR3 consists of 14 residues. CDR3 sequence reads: CASSRQGRVTEAFF. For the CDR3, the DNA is TGTGCCAGCAGCAGACAGGGGAGAGTCACTGAAGCTTTCTTT.

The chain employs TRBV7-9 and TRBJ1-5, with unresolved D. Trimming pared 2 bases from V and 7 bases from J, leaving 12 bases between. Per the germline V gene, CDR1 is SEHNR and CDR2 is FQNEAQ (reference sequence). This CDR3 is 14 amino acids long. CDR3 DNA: TGTGCCAGCAGCTTACAAAGGGAGGGACAGCCCCAGCATTTT. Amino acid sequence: CASSLQREGQPQHF. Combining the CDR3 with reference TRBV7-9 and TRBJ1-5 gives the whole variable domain DTGVSQNPRHKITKRGQNVTFRCDPISEHNRLYWYRQTLGQGPEFLTYFQNEAQLEKSRLLSDRFSAERPKGSFSTLEIQRTEQGDSAMYLCASSLQREGQPQHFGDGTRLSIL.

CDR3 protein: CASTSGGYQPQHF. The CDR3 DNA reads TGTGCCAGCACCTCCGGCGGATACCAGCCCCAGCATTTT. The rearrangement joins TRBV2 to TRBJ1-5; D remains unclear. Deletions cut 7 bases from V and 7 bases from J, with 14 bases between. This CDR3 contains 13 residues. In germline, CDR1 is SNHLY, CDR2 FYNNEI.

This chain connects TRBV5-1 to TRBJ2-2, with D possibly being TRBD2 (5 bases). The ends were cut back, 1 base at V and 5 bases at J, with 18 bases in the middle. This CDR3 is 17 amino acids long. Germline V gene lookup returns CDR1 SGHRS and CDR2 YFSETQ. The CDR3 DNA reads TGCGCCAGCAGCTTGAGTCCGATTAGCGTTGGGACCGGGGAGCTGTTTTTT. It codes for CASSLSPISVGTGELFF.

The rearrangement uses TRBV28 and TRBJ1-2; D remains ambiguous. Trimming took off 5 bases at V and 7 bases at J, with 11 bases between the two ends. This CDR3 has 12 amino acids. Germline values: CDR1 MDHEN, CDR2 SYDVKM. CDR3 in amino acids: CASSPLQIGYTF. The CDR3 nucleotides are TGTGCCAGCAGTCCCCTTCAGATTGGCTACACCTTC.

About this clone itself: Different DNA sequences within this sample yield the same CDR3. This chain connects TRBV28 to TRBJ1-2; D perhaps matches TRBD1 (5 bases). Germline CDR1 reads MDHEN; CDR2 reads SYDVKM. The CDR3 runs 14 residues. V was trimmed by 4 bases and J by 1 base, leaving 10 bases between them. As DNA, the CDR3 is TGTGCCAGCAGTTCAGGGAACCTTAACTATGGCTACACCTTC. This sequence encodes CASSSGNLNYGYTF.

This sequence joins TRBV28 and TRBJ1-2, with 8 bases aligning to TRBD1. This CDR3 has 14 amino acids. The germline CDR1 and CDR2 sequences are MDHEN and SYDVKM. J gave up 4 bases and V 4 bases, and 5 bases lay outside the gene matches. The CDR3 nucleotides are TGTGCCAGCAGTTCCCCAGGGGGCGCCTATGGCTACACCTTC. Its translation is CASSSPGGAYGYTF.

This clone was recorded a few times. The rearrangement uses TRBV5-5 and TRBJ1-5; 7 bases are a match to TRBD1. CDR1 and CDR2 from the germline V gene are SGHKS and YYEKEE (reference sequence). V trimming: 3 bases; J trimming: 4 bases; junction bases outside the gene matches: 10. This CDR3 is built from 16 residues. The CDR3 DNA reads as TGTGCCAGCAGCTGGGCCATAGGACAGGATAATCAGCCCCAGCATTTT. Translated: CASSWAIGQDNQPQHF.

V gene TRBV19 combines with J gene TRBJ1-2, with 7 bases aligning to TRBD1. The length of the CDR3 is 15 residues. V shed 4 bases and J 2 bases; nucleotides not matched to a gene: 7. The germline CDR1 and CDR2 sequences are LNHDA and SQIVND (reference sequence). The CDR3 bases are TGTGCCAGTAGTAGAAGGACAGGAGAAAACTATGGCTACACCTTC. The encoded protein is CASSRRTGENYGYTF.

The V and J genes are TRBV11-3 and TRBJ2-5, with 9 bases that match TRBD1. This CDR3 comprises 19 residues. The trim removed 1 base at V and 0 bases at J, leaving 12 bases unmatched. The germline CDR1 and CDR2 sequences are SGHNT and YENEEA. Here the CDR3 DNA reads TGTGCCAGCAGCTTAGGTTGGGGACAGGGTGAAGGGGACCAAGAGACCCAGTACTTC. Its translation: CASSLGWGQGEGDQETQYF.

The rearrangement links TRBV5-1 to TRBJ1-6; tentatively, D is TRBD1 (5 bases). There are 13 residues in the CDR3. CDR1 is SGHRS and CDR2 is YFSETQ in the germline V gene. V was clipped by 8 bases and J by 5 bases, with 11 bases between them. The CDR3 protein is CASRQRDNSPLHF. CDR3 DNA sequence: TGCGCCAGTAGACAGAGGGATAATTCACCCCTCCACTTT. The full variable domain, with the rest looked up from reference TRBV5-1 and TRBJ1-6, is KAGVTQTPRYLIKTRGQQVTLSCSPISGHRSVSWYQQTPGQGLQFLFEYFSETQRNKGNFPGRFSGRQFSNSRSEMNVSTLELGDSALYLCASRQRDNSPLHFGNGTRLTVT.

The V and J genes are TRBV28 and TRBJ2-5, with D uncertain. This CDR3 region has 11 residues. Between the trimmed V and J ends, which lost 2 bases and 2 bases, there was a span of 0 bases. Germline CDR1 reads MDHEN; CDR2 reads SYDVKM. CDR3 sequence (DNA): TGTGCCAGCAGTTTACAAGAGACCCAGTACTTC. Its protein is CASSLQETQYF.

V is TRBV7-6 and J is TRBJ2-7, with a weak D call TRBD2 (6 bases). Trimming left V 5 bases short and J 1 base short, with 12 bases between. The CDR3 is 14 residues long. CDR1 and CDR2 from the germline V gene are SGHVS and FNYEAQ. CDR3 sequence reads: CASSHVRGSYEQYF. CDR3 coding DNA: TGTGCCAGCAGCCACGTCCGGGGGTCCTACGAGCAGTACTTC.